The rows below give T cell receptor beta chains drawn from one sample of a study of OX40 agonist ivuxolimab in advanced cancers. Sequencing used immunoSEQ multiplex PCR; TCRdb keeps in-frame clones, though not all of them. The data contain 50,000 to 65,000 clones, about 91% of them singletons. Sequencing used CD4+ or CD8+ T cells sorted from blood, obtained in a trial of the OX40 agonist ivuxolimab. These receptors were obtained from an adult with an advanced solid tumor such as melanoma, head and neck, liver or kidney cancer. CDR3s include the opening cysteine and the closing phenylalanine or tryptophan. D genes are given only for firm matches. Size values are once, few and many counts, or a class for expanded clones, and some rows have none.

TRBV7-6	TRBJ1-1	NA	NA	TGTGCCAGCAGGGGATGGTCTGGCACTGAAGCTTTCTTT	CASRGWSGTEAFF
TRBV4-1	TRBJ2-5	NA	NA	TGCGCCAGCAGCGGTTGGGATTGGGAGACCCAGTACTTC	CASSGWDWETQYF
TRBV9	TRBJ2-1	NA	few	TGTGCCAGCAGCGCGATCAGTTACACCTACAATGAGCAGTTCTTC	CASSAISYTYNEQFF
TRBV14	TRBJ2-1	TRBD2	NA	TGTGCCAGCAGCCAAGCTCTAGCGGGGTACAATGAGCAGTTCTTC	CASSQALAGYNEQFF
TRBV7-2	TRBJ2-7	NA	NA	TGTGCCAGCAGCTTAGGGACACCACTCTCCTACGAGCAGTACTTC	CASSLGTPLSYEQYF
TRBV19	TRBJ2-3	TRBD2	NA	TGTGCCAGTAGTAGGCTAGCGGGGGCTCTCACAGATACGCAGTATTTT	CASSRLAGALTDTQYF
TRBV5-4	TRBJ1-1	NA	once	TGTGCCAGCAGCTTGGTGGACACTGAAGCTTTCTTT	CASSLVDTEAFF
TRBV19	TRBJ1-2	TRBD1	once	TGTGCCAGTAGTACTTCCGGGACAGGGGCAGCTAACTATGGCTACACCTTC	CASSTSGTGAANYGYTF
TRBV6-4	TRBJ2-7	TRBD1	NA	TGTGCCAGCAGTGAGAACAGGGGGCCTACGAGCAGTTTTCGAGGAGACCCTTACTTC	CASSENRGPTSSFRGDPYF
TRBV16	TRBJ1-5	NA	few	TGTGCCAGCAGCCAATGGGCGGATAGCAATCAGCCCCAGCATTTT	CASSQWADSNQPQHF
TRBV19	TRBJ2-1	TRBD2	NA	TGTGCCAGTAGTGTGTTCAGCGGGAGCTCCTACAATGAGCAGTTCTTC	CASSVFSGSSYNEQFF
TRBV27	TRBJ1-2	NA	once	TGTGCCAGCAGTTTCGGGGGGGCGTATGGCTACACCTTC	CASSFGGAYGYTF
TRBV14	TRBJ2-7	TRBD1	NA	TGTGCCAGCAGCCAAGATCCCCGGGACAGGGGTTCCTACGAGCAGTACTTC	CASSQDPRDRGSYEQYF
TRBV15	TRBJ2-1	TRBD1	once	TGTGCCACCACCGGACAGGGGGCGCGTCGGAATGAGCAGTTCTTC	CATTGQGARRNEQFF
TRBV19	TRBJ1-1	NA	few	TGTGCCAGTAGTATAGCCCCAGGGATGAACACTGAAGCTTTCTTT	CASSIAPGMNTEAFF
TRBV15	TRBJ2-1	NA	NA	TGTGCCACCAGCAGAGACTTGGGGGACTTCTACAATGAGCAGTTCTTC	CATSRDLGDFYNEQFF
TRBV6-1	TRBJ1-5	NA	NA	TGTGCCAGCAGCCTCACAGGTTTGAGCAATCAGCCCCAGCATTTT	CASSLTGLSNQPQHF
TRBV7-6	TRBJ1-1	NA	NA	TGTGCCAGCAGCTTCAGGGGAGAGGGCACTGAAGCTTTCTTT	CASSFRGEGTEAFF
TRBV7-8	TRBJ2-3	NA	NA	TGTGCCAGCAGCCCGGGCCTAGCGATGGCAGATACGCAGTATTTT	CASSPGLAMADTQYF
TRBV7-9	TRBJ2-5	TRBD1	once	TGTGCCAGCAGCTCTTTTATTACAGGGGGAGTAGAGACCCAGTACTTC	CASSSFITGGVETQYF
TRBV7-9	TRBJ1-1	NA	NA	TGTGCCAGCAAGGGAGAGAGGGGCGTTGACACTGAAGCTTTCTTT	CASKGERGVDTEAFF
TRBV27	TRBJ2-3	NA	NA	TGTGCCAGCAGTTTCACGGGGGCGAGCACAGATACGCAGTATTTT	CASSFTGASTDTQYF
TRBV28	TRBJ1-1	NA	NA	TGTGCCAGCAGTTTGATGGGAGACACTGAAGCTTTCTTT	CASSLMGDTEAFF
TRBV19	TRBJ1-2	NA	NA	TGTGCCAGTAAGCTTCCGGGCCAGCCGGGCTATGGCTACACCTTC	CASKLPGQPGYGYTF
TRBV6-5	TRBJ1-5	NA	NA	TGTGCCAGCAGTTACTCACAGGTTGGGTCCCAGCATTTT	CASSYSQVGSQHF
TRBV12-5	TRBJ2-5	NA	NA	TGTGCTAGTGGTCCCCCTAATGGGGAGTTTCTATCGACCCAGTACTTC	CASGPPNGEFLSTQYF
TRBV27	TRBJ1-2	NA	once	TGTGCCAGCAGTTTACCGACAGGAGTGGTAACCTTC	CASSLPTGVVTF
TRBV7-9	TRBJ2-2	NA	NA	TGTGCCAGCAGCTCCCCCCTGGCCGGGGAGCTGTTTTTT	CASSSPLAGELFF
TRBV6-4	TRBJ2-2	TRBD2	medium-sized	TGTGCCAGCACAGCGGGAGAGTCCGGGGAGCTGTTTTTT	CASTAGESGELFF
TRBV5-4	TRBJ1-4	NA	NA	TGTGCCAGCAGCCCTTCCGGGGCTGAAAAACTGTTTTTT	CASSPSGAEKLFF
TRBV27	TRBJ2-2	NA	once	TGTGCCAGCAGTTCGGGTCTAAGGGTCGGGGAGCTGTTTTTT	CASSSGLRVGELFF
TRBV27	TRBJ1-1	NA	NA	TGTGCCAGTTGGGAATTCGCCACTGAAGCTTTCTTT	CASWEFATEAFF
TRBV5-6	TRBJ2-7	NA	NA	TGTGCCAGCAGCTCCCCGCGACAAATCACCTACGAGCAGTACTTC	CASSSPRQITYEQYF
TRBV6-5	TRBJ1-5	NA	NA	TGTGCCAGCAGTTTTTCACAGGGTTATCAGCCCCAGCATTTT	CASSFSQGYQPQHF
TRBV7-9	TRBJ2-1	NA	NA	TGTGCCAGCAGCCCTCCAAGTAGGGGCGAGCAGTTCTTC	CASSPPSRGEQFF
TRBV30	TRBJ2-1	TRBD2	NA	TGTGCCTGGAGTGTAGGTCTAGCGGGAGGGGAGCAGTTCTTC	CAWSVGLAGGEQFF
TRBV28	TRBJ1-5	NA	few	TGTGCCAGCAGTTTCCCGGGAGTAGAATATAGCAATCAGCCCCAGCATTTT	CASSFPGVEYSNQPQHF
TRBV5-6	TRBJ1-1	NA	NA	TGTGCCAGCAGCTTGATCTGGAGGAACACTGAAGCTTTCTTT	CASSLIWRNTEAFF
TRBV19	TRBJ2-7	NA	NA	TGTGCCAGTAGTATGACCACTAGAGGTGCGTACGAGCAGTACTTC	CASSMTTRGAYEQYF
TRBV5-8	TRBJ1-1	TRBD1	NA	TGTGCCAGCAGCTGGGGACAGGGGAGGACTGAAGCTTTCTTT	CASSWGQGRTEAFF
TRBV28	TRBJ1-1	TRBD1	NA	TGTGCCAGCAGTTTGGACAGGGGGTACACTGAAGCTTTCTTT	CASSLDRGYTEAFF
TRBV4-3	TRBJ2-4	TRBD1	NA	TGCGCCAGCAGCCAAGCCCTCGGACAGGGGGGAGACATTCAGTACTTC	CASSQALGQGGDIQYF
TRBV5-4	TRBJ1-2	TRBD1	NA	TGTGCCAGCAGCACGGGACAGGAGATCTATGGCTACACCTTC	CASSTGQEIYGYTF
TRBV27	TRBJ2-3	TRBD2	NA	TGTGCCAGCAGCCCCGTGGGGGAGGGCCCAGATACGCAGTATTTT	CASSPVGEGPDTQYF
TRBV7-2	TRBJ1-5	NA	NA	TGTGCCAGCAGCTTAGGAGGGTATAGCAATCAGCCCCAGCATTTT	CASSLGGYSNQPQHF
TRBV28	TRBJ1-1	NA	NA	TGTGCCAGCAGTTTGGGGCCGGGTGAAGCTTTCTTT	CASSLGPGEAFF
TRBV7-3	TRBJ2-1	TRBD2	NA	TGTGCCAGCAGCCACTCAATGAGGCGGGAGGGCCTCTACAATGAGCAGTTCTTC	CASSHSMRREGLYNEQFF
TRBV30	TRBJ2-3	TRBD2	few	TGTGCCTGGAGGGCCCTAGCGGGGGTGGATACGCAGTATTTT	CAWRALAGVDTQYF
TRBV27	TRBJ1-2	NA	NA	TGTGCCAGCAGCAACGGTGGCCAGTACTATGGCTACACCTTC	CASSNGGQYYGYTF
TRBV28	TRBJ1-1	NA	NA	TGTGCGGGAGGGGGTTGGACTGAAGCTTTCTTT	CAGGGWTEAFF
TRBV4-2	TRBJ1-1	NA	NA	TGTGCCAGCAGCCAAGGGGGCAGGGGAGTGAACACTGAAGCTTTCTTT	CASSQGGRGVNTEAFF